This T cell receptor beta chain was profiled in a study of T cell responses to AZD1222 COVID-19 vaccine. Findings and caveats of the study: Nearly half of unique spike-specific TCRs reportedly avoided B.1.351 and B.1.1.7 mutated regions. It should be noted that donors were predominantly white British and more often female, and clonal diversity was possibly underestimated. Sampling captured repertoires only after the peak T cell response. Just a handful of people given AZD1222 tested seropositive at baseline.

The CDR3 spans 13 residues. The germline gives CDR1 SGHTA, CDR2 FQGNSA. V lost 3 bases to trimming and J lost 4 bases, with 9 bases between them. Clones were sequenced by immunoSEQ multiplex PCR, and TCRdb holds only the in-frame ones, with some missing. The sample holds approximately 110,000 clones, over 80% seen once. Concerning this clone: As yet, its antigen is unknown.

The chain couples TRBV7-2 to TRBJ1-2; the D gene is possibly TRBD1 (6 bases). The source material was peripheral blood, sampled 28 days after the second AZD1222 dose. The sequence was obtained from an adult who received the AZD1222 COVID-19 vaccine. CDR3 nucleotide sequence: TGTGCCAGCAGCTTGGGGGGCACCTATGGCTACACCTTC. Translating gives CASSLGGTYGYTF.